This T cell receptor (beta chain) appears in the sequencing data of a study of blood T cell repertoires in COVID-19. Libraries were prepared by immunoSEQ multiplex PCR; TCRdb keeps only in-frame clonotypes and omits some of them. The sample lists about 58,000 clones, around 82% occurring once. The V end lost 4 bases, the J end lost 1 base, and 10 bases lay between the germline ends. The germline V gene encodes CDR1 SNHLY and CDR2 FYNNEI. CDR3 length: 14 amino acids. Sample: peripheral blood. The clonotype was recovered from a man older than 75 with COVID-19, enrolled during active disease. The gene calls are TRBV2 and TRBJ1-1; D perhaps matches TRBD1 (5 bases). The CDR3 DNA is TGTGCCAGCAGTGGGGGACTAGGGAACACTGAAGCTTTCTTT. Translated, it gives CASSGGLGNTEAFF.